A single T cell receptor beta chain is shown here with its context. The data were obtained in a study of CD8 T cells in Susac syndrome. High-throughput TCR beta sequencing covered peripheral CD8+ and CD4+ T cells. Bulk CD8+ and CD4+ cells came from magnetic negative isolation; CD8+ TEMRA by FACS. CDR1 is SGHRS, CDR2 YFSETQ, per germline. With 0 bases clipped from V and 10 bases from J, the junction kept 5 bases outside the gene matches. This CDR3 is built from 13 residues. RNA, at about 0.5 to 1 ug, was reverse transcribed with random hexamers. TCRdb re-called the immunoSEQ multiplex PCR reads through MiXCR, storing one row per CDR3 protein. The table records 150,000 to 190,000 distinct CDR3 sequences, about 95% of them present only once.

This receptor was identified in a human donor with multiple sclerosis. V usage is TRBV5-1 and J usage is TRBJ1-2; 8 bases are shared with TRBD1. The sequenced sample was CD8+ T cells from PBMCs. The CDR3 coding sequence is TGCGCCAGCAGCTTGGGGGACAGGATGATCTACACCTTC. Translation: CASSLGDRMIYTF.